This T cell receptor beta chain was captured by sequencing in a study of blood T cell repertoires in COVID-19. The CDR3 is 14 amino acids. From germline, CDR1 is LGHDT and CDR2 YNNKEL (reference sequence). V was pared by 3 bases and J by 4 bases, with 10 bases between. Libraries were prepared by immunoSEQ multiplex PCR; TCRdb keeps only in-frame clonotypes and omits some of them. The sample records 95,000 to 100,000 clones, about 91% being singletons. The chain carries TRBV3-1 (or the pseudogene TRBV3-2) and TRBJ1-5, with a possible D match to TRBD1 (5 bases). The material sequenced was peripheral blood. This receptor was taken from a man aged 50-60 years with acute or convalescent COVID-19. In DNA form, the CDR3 reads TGTGCCAGCAGCCACAGGGCTGGGAATCAGCCCCAGCATTTT. Translated: CASSHRAGNQPQHF.